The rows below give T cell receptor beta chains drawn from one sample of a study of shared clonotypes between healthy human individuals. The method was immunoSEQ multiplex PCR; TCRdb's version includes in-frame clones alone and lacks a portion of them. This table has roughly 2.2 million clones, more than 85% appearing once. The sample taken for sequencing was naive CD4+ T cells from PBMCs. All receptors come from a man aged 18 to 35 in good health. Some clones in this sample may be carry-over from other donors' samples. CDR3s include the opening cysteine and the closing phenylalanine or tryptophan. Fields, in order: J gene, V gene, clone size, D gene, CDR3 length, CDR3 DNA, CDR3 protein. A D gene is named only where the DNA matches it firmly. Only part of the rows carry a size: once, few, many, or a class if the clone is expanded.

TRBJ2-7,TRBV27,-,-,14,TGTGCCAGCAGCACCCCGGGGGACCCCTACGAGCAGTACTTC,CASSTPGDPYEQYF
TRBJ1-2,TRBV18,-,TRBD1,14,TGTGCCAGCTCCTTTGGACAGGGAGAGGGTGGCTACACCTTC,CASSFGQGEGGYTF
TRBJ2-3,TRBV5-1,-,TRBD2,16,TGCGCCAGCAGCCTTAGCGGGAGTGGGGTTGCAGATACGCAGTATTTT,CASSLSGSGVADTQYF
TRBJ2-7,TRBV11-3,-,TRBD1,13,TGTGCCAGCAGCCGAGACAGGGGTGGCGAGCAGTACTTC,CASSRDRGGEQYF
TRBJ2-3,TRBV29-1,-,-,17,TGCAGCGTCTTGCGAAGGGCGTTAGCGGCTAGCACAGATACGCAGTATTTT,CSVLRRALAASTDTQYF
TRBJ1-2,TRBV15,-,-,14,TGTGCCACCAGCAGAGATACAGAAGACTATGGCTACACCTTC,CATSRDTEDYGYTF
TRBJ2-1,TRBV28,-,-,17,TGTGCCAGCAGTTCCGGGGCCCGATGGAGCTCCTACAATGAGCAGTTCTTC,CASSSGARWSSYNEQFF
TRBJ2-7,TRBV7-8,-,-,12,TGTGCCAGCAGCTATGGGGGCTACGAGCAGTACTTC,CASSYGGYEQYF
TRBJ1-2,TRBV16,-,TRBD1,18,TGTGCCAGCAGCCCCCTACGGGACAGGGGAGGAGGCTCTGCCGGCTACACCTTC,CASSPLRDRGGGSAGYTF
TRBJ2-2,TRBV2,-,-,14,TGTGCCAGCGGTCGCACTGCGAACACCGGGGAGCTGTTTTTT,CASGRTANTGELFF
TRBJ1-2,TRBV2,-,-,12,TGTGCCAGCAATTGGGGTAACTATGGCTACACCTTC,CASNWGNYGYTF
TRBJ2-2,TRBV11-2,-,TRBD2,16,TGTGCCAGCAGCTTAAGGGCAGCGGGAGACGGCGGGGAGCTGTTTTTT,CASSLRAAGDGGELFF
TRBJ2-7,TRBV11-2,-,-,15,TGTGCCAGCAGCTTAGATTCGTGGACTACCACCGAGCAGTACTTC,CASSLDSWTTTEQYF
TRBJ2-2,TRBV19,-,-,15,TGTGCCAGTAGTGACCGGGCCGCGAACACCGGGGAGCTGTTTTTT,CASSDRAANTGELFF
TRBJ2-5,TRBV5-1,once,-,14,TGCGCCAGCAGCTTCCGGGACGACCAAGAGACCCAGTACTTC,CASSFRDDQETQYF
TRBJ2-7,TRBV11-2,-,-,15,TGTGCCAGCAGCTTAGAAGGGCCCTCCACCTACGAGCAGTACTTC,CASSLEGPSTYEQYF
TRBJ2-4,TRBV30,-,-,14,TGTGCCTGGAGCCGCTGGGGGACAAAAAACATTCAGTACTTC,CAWSRWGTKNIQYF
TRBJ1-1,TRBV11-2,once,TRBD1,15,TGTGCCAGCAGCTTAACAGGGGGCGGCACCACTGAAGCTTTCTTT,CASSLTGGGTTEAFF
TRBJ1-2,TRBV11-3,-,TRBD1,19,TGTGCCAGCAGCTCCTACCAGTCCCGGGACAGGTCTGCTAACTATGGCTACACCTTC,CASSSYQSRDRSANYGYTF
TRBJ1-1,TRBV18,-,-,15,TGTGCCAGCTCACCAGTCGGGGGTTGGAACACTGAAGCTTTCTTT,CASSPVGGWNTEAFF
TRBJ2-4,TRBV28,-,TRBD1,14,TGTGCCAGCAGTTTAAGGACAGGCAAAAACATTCAGTACTTC,CASSLRTGKNIQYF
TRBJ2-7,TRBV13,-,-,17,TGTGCCAGCAGCTCCCCTAGGGGAGCGGTGAGCTCCTACGAGCAGTACTTC,CASSSPRGAVSSYEQYF
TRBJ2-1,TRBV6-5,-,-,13,TGTGCCAGCAGTTACTCATGGGGGAATGAGCAGTTCTTC,CASSYSWGNEQFF
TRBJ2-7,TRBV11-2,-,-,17,TGTGCCAGCAGACCCGTTTGGGGGCCATCGATATCCTACGAGCAGTACTTC,CASRPVWGPSISYEQYF
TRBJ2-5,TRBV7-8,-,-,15,TGTGCCAGCAGCTTACGAGAGACGGACCGGGGGACCCAGTACTTC,CASSLRETDRGTQYF
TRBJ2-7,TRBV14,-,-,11,TGTGCCAGCAGCCAAGTTTTCGAGCAGTACTTC,CASSQVFEQYF
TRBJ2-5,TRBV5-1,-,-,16,TGCGCCAGCAGCCGATACCAAGGCGACAGGCAAGAGACCCAGTACTTC,CASSRYQGDRQETQYF
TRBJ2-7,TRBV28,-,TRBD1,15,TGTGCCAGCAGCCGGGCAGGGGGACCGGCCTACGAGCAGTACTTC,CASSRAGGPAYEQYF
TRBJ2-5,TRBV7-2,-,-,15,TGTGCCAGCAGCTTAGCCAGCCATAAGACAGAGACCCAGTACTTC,CASSLASHKTETQYF
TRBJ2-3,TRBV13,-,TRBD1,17,TGTGCCAGCAGCTCCCTAAACAACAGGGGTCGCACAGATACGCAGTATTTT,CASSSLNNRGRTDTQYF
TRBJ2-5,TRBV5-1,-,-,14,TGCGCCAGCAGCTTCGGGGGCTGGCGAGAGACCCAGTACTTC,CASSFGGWRETQYF
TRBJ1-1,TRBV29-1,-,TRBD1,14,TGCAGCGCTGCGACAGGGGGAAAGGACACTGAAGCTTTCTTT,CSAATGGKDTEAFF
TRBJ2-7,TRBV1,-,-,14,TGCACCAGCAAGGGACTAGCGGGATCCTACGAGCAGTACTTC,CTSKGLAGSYEQYF
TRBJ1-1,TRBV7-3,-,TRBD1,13,TGTGCCAGCAGCTTAATGGAGGGACAGGAAGCTTTCTTT,CASSLMEGQEAFF
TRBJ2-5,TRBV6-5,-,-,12,TGTGCCAGCAGTTCTACAGGAGAGACCCAGTACTTC,CASSSTGETQYF
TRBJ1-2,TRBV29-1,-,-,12,TGCAGCGTTGAAGCAGGAAACTATGGCTACACCTTC,CSVEAGNYGYTF
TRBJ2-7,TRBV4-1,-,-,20,TGCGCCAGCAGCCAAGGGGAGCCACAACAAGAGGCGGCGGGAACCTACGAGCAGTACTTC,CASSQGEPQQEAAGTYEQYF
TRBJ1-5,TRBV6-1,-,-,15,TGTGCCAGCAGGGGGTCCGCGGGCAGCAATCAGCCCCAGCATTTT,CASRGSAGSNQPQHF
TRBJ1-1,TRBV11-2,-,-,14,TGTGCCAGCAGCTTAGACGGGGTCTACACTGAAGCTTTCTTT,CASSLDGVYTEAFF
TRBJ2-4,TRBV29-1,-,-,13,TGCAGCGTTGGGGAACTAGCCAAAAACATTCAGTACTTC,CSVGELAKNIQYF
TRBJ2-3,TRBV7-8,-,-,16,TGTGCCAGCAGCCCCCGTAGAGGGCTTCGCACAGATACGCAGTATTTT,CASSPRRGLRTDTQYF
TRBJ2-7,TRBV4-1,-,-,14,TGCGCCAGCAGCCCTGGGCCTCGTGCCTACGAGCAGTACTTC,CASSPGPRAYEQYF
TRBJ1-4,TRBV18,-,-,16,TGTGCCAGCTCACCCCTCCACGCCAGAGTCGGTGAAAAACTGTTTTTT,CASSPLHARVGEKLFF
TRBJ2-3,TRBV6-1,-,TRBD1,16,TGTGCCAGCAGTGAAGTTAGGACAGGGAGCACAGATACGCAGTATTTT,CASSEVRTGSTDTQYF